This T cell receptor beta chain stems from a study of blood T cell repertoires in COVID-19. TCRdb's table, derived via immunoSEQ multiplex PCR, lists solely in-frame clones and lacks some. Of about 61,000 clones listed, roughly 89% were seen once; the top ten hold about 9.1%. This sequence was found in a human donor in a cohort sampled during active COVID-19. Material for sequencing was peripheral blood.

This chain's CDR3 is CASSMQGDYYGYTF. The CDR3 region has the DNA TGTGCCAGCAGCATGCAGGGGGACTACTATGGCTACACCTTC. The genes are TRBV7-2 and TRBJ1-2; 7 nucleotides align to TRBD1. The CDR3 length is 14 residues. With V trimmed by 5 bases and J by 3 bases, 6 bases remained unmatched. Germline loops: CDR1 SGHTA, CDR2 FQGNSA.